The rows below give T cell receptor beta chains drawn from one sample of a study of shared clonotypes between healthy human individuals. Produced via immunoSEQ multiplex PCR; TCRdb's table is partial and in-frame only. The sample includes 2 million to 2.5 million clones, more than 90% of them seen just once. Sample: naive CD4+ T cells sorted from blood. Receptors originate from a man aged 18 to 30 in good health. The CDR3 runs from the conserved cysteine through the conserved F or W. D genes are given only for firm matches. Where a row states a size, it is once, few, many or the class of an expanded clone; other rows omit it.

TRBJ1-1 TRBD1 . TRBV9 TGTGCCAGCAGCCCCCGACAGGGGGCGTCCCCTAACACTGAAGCTTTCTTT CASSPRQGASPNTEAFF
TRBJ2-5 . . TRBV19 TGTGCCAGTAGTATAGTTAGCGAGGGGACCCAGTACTTC CASSIVSEGTQYF
TRBJ2-7 TRBD1 . TRBV7-2 TGTGCCAGCAGCCCAAACAGGGGGCGGACTGGTAACTACGAGCAGTACTTC CASSPNRGRTGNYEQYF
TRBJ2-7 TRBD2 . TRBV11-2 TGTGCCAGCAGCTTCGGAGCGGGACCATTTGAGCAGTACTTC CASSFGAGPFEQYF
TRBJ2-1 TRBD2 once TRBV5-4 TGTGCCAGCAGCCCCCCGGGACTAGCGGGAGACAATGAGCAGTTCTTC CASSPPGLAGDNEQFF
TRBJ2-5 TRBD2 . TRBV11-3 TGTGCCAGCAGCTTTGGTCTAGCGGGACGGGGAATGGAGACCCAGTACTTC CASSFGLAGRGMETQYF
TRBJ1-5 TRBD1 . TRBV28 TGTGCCAGCAGTTCGGACAGGTTAATGATGGGTCAGCCCCAGCATTTT CASSSDRLMMGQPQHF
TRBJ1-1 TRBD1 . TRBV13 TGTGCCAGCAGGCCGAGGGGACAGGCGGTTAGGAACACTGAAGCTTTCTTT CASRPRGQAVRNTEAFF
TRBJ1-6 TRBD1 . TRBV5-1 TGCGCCAGCAGCTTGGGGACAGGGGATGGGAGGATCTATAATTCACCCCTCCACTTT CASSLGTGDGRIYNSPLHF
TRBJ1-2 . . TRBV30 TGTGCCTGGAGTGCCATCTCCGGCTACACCTTC CAWSAISGYTF
TRBJ1-2 . . TRBV5-5 TGTGCCAGCAGCTTTGACAGGTACTATGGCTACACCTTC CASSFDRYYGYTF
TRBJ2-1 . . TRBV20-1 TGCAGTGCTAGAGCTGGGAATGAGCAGTTCTTC CSARAGNEQFF
TRBJ1-2 . . TRBV6-1 TGTGCCAGCAGTGGGGGTCGCGGTAATGGCTACACCTTC CASSGGRGNGYTF
TRBJ2-3 TRBD2 . TRBV7-3 TGTGCCAGCAGCCCCGGGACTAGCAAGAGCACAGATACGCAGTATTTT CASSPGTSKSTDTQYF
TRBJ1-2 . . TRBV27 TGTGCCAGCAGTAAGGGGACGGACTATGGCTACACCTTC CASSKGTDYGYTF
TRBJ2-7 TRBD1 . TRBV4-3 TGCGCCAGCAGCCAAGCCCTAACAGGGGGCGACGAGCAGTACTTC CASSQALTGGDEQYF
TRBJ1-1 . once TRBV6-1 TGTGCCAGCACCCCGGACAGTATGAACACTGAAGCTTTCTTT CASTPDSMNTEAFF
TRBJ1-1 . . TRBV6-5 TGTGCCAGCAAGTTACCAGGGAGCTTAGAAGCTTTCTTT CASKLPGSLEAFF
TRBJ2-5 . . TRBV28 TGTGCCAGCAGTCTGCCAAGACAGTACCAAGAGACCCAGTACTTC CASSLPRQYQETQYF
TRBJ2-1 . . TRBV11-2 TGTGCCAGCAGCTTAGTCGGGCGCACCACCACCTACAATGAGCAGTTCTTC CASSLVGRTTTYNEQFF
TRBJ2-1 TRBD2 . TRBV5-1 TGCGCCAGCAGCCGAGCTGGGATAGCGGGAGACAATGAGCAGTTCTTC CASSRAGIAGDNEQFF
TRBJ2-3 . . TRBV7-9 TGTGCCAGCAGCCACAGGTCGGTGAGACCAGATACGCAGTATTTT CASSHRSVRPDTQYF
TRBJ2-7 TRBD1 . TRBV7-2 TGTGCCAGCAGTTACAGGGGGCGCATTAACGAGCAGTACTTC CASSYRGRINEQYF
TRBJ2-5 . . TRBV30 TGTGCCTGGAGTACAGGGGGAGGGCAAGAGACCCAGTACTTC CAWSTGGGQETQYF
TRBJ2-7 . . TRBV7-9 TGTGCCAGCAGCTTATTGACAGTAAGAACGGAAGACGAGCAGTACTTC CASSLLTVRTEDEQYF
TRBJ1-6 TRBD1 few TRBV7-9 TGTGCCAGCAGCTTAGAAGGACAGGGGATAGGGAATTCACCCCTCCACTTT CASSLEGQGIGNSPLHF
TRBJ1-6 TRBD1 . TRBV6-6 TGTGCCAGTAACCCGGACAGGGGTTCACCCCTCCACTTT CASNPDRGSPLHF
TRBJ1-2 TRBD1 . TRBV10-3 TGTGCCATCAGTGAGCTCCTACGACAGGGTCTCTACACCTTC CAISELLRQGLYTF
TRBJ2-3 . . TRBV10-3 TGTGCCATCGGCGGGACGGAATTCTATACGCAGTATTTT CAIGGTEFYTQYF
TRBJ2-3 . once TRBV6-6 TGTGCCAGCAGTTACAAACCCCGCACAGATACGCAGTATTTT CASSYKPRTDTQYF
TRBJ2-2 TRBD2 once TRBV7-3 TGTGCCAGCAGACGAGCGGGGGGCGCGATCACCGGGGAGCTGTTTTTT CASRRAGGAITGELFF
TRBJ1-4 TRBD1 . TRBV5-6 TGTGCCAGCAGCTTGGGGACAGGGTATGAAAAACTGTTTTTT CASSLGTGYEKLFF
TRBJ1-2 . . TRBV19 TGTGCCAGTAGTCATAAGACGGAAGGCTATGGCTACACCTTC CASSHKTEGYGYTF
TRBJ2-2 TRBD1 . TRBV30 TGTGCCCGTTCCCCGCTGACAGGGATCACCGGGGAGCTGTTTTTT CARSPLTGITGELFF
TRBJ2-5 TRBD2 . TRBV28 TGTGCCAGCAGTTCCCTCTTCCGACTAGCGGGAGACGTGACCCAGTACTTC CASSSLFRLAGDVTQYF
TRBJ1-4 . . TRBV12-2 TGTGCAAGTCGCTTAGCGCAGTTCGGGGCAACTAATGAAAAACTGTTTTTT CASRLAQFGATNEKLFF
TRBJ2-7 . . TRBV6-6 TGTGCCAGCAGTTCGGCAGGGAAGAACTCCTACGAGCAGTACTTC CASSSAGKNSYEQYF
TRBJ2-5 . . TRBV5-1 TGCGCCAGCAGCCCATTACCAGGGATCCAAGAGACCCAGTACTTC CASSPLPGIQETQYF
TRBJ2-7 TRBD1 . TRBV2 TGTGCCAGCACTGGGACAGGGTCCTACGAGCAGTACTTC CASTGTGSYEQYF
TRBJ2-2 . . TRBV19 TGTGCCAGCAGCGTCCAGGAGAACACCGGGGAGCTGTTTTTT CASSVQENTGELFF
TRBJ2-2 TRBD2 . TRBV12-5 TGTGCTAGTGGTTTGGGGCCGGGTAGCGGGAAGAACACCGGGGAGCTGTTTTTT CASGLGPGSGKNTGELFF
TRBJ1-1 . . TRBV6-5 TGTGCCAGCAGTTACGATGGGCAGGGGCCCAACACTGAAGCTTTCTTT CASSYDGQGPNTEAFF
TRBJ2-7 TRBD2 . TRBV7-9 TGTGCCAGCAGCCCTGGACTAGCGGGCGCCTACGAGCAGTACTTC CASSPGLAGAYEQYF
TRBJ2-5 . . TRBV6-1 TGTGCCAGCAGTGAAGCGGTGACAGGTAATCAAGAGACCCAGTACTTC CASSEAVTGNQETQYF
TRBJ1-2 . . TRBV10-1 TGCGCCAGGCTGCGTGCCCCCGCAGCGGACCCCTATGGCTACACCTTC CARLRAPAADPYGYTF
TRBJ2-3 TRBD2 . TRBV28 TGTGCCAGCAGTTCTAGCGGGGGCTCATCGTATTTT CASSSSGGSSYF
TRBJ2-2 TRBD1 . TRBV6-4 TGTGCCAGCAGTCCGGGACAGGGCAGGGAGCTGTTTTTT CASSPGQGRELFF
TRBJ2-5 . . TRBV28 TGTGCCAGCATCACACCATCCCAAGAGACCCAGTACTTC CASITPSQETQYF